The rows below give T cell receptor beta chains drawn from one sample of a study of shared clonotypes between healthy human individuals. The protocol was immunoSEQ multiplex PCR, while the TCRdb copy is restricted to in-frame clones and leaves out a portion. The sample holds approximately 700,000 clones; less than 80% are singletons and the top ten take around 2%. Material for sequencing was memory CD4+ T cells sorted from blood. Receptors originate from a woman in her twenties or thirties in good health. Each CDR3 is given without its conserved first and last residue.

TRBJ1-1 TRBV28 ASSLSLGGNTEAF
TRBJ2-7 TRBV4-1 ASKPSYSLDAGVGDEQY
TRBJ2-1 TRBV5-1 ASSFSGRPSSDEQF
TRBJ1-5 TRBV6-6 ASNPTGFGNQPQH
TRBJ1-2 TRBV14 ASSQEISYGYT
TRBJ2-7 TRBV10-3 AIAVAETYEQY
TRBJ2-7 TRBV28 ASITGGEANSYEQY
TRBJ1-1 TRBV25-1 ASSRNTEAF
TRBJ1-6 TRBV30 AWSVGQFNSPLH
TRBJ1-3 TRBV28 ASSFTGNTIY
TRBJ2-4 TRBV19 ASSPPAATKNIQY
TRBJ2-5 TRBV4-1 ASSRPGGENQETQY
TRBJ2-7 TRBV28 ASSIGSSGRYEQY
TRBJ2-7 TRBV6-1 ASSEGGSGSDEQY
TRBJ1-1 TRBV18 ASSPTGGREAF
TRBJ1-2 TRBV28 ASSGTGGNYGYT
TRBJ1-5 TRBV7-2 ASSLVRGGQPQH
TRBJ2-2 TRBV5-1 ASSLDGMNTGELF
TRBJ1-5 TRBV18 ASSQGAIPNQPQH
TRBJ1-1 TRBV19 ASSIGRGRAEAF